These T cell receptor beta chains were read from a single sample in a study of glioma-infiltrating T cells. TCRdb used MiXCR to reprocess the multiplex PCR reads, holding one entry per CDR3 protein. The table shows about 190,000 distinct CDR3 sequences, with 30% to 40% occurring only once. Input material: glioma tissue, nonneoplastic brain tissue, or PBMCs (not recorded which). These receptors all stem from a human donor with low-grade glioma or glioblastoma, undergoing nonglioma brain surgery, or in good health (not recorded which). Each CDR3 is given with its conserved first and last residue. D genes are given only for firm matches. Clone size is shown for a subset of rows, as once, few, many or a class of expanded clone.

clone_size	v_call	d_call	j_call	cdr3_nt	cdr3_aa
many	TRBV24-1	TRBD1	TRBJ2-3	TGTGCCACCAGTGATAGGGCAGGGGGAGGCACAGATACGCAGTATTTT	CATSDRAGGGTDTQYF
many	TRBV10-3	NA	TRBJ2-1	TGTGCCAGCCAGGGGATGTCCTACAATGAGCAGTTCTTC	CASQGMSYNEQFF
NA	TRBV27	TRBD1	TRBJ2-5	TGTGCCAGCAGACCGGGACAGGGGGCACAAGAGACCCAGTACTTC	CASRPGQGAQETQYF
NA	TRBV12-3/TRBV12-4	NA	TRBJ2-3	TGTGCCAGCAGGTCCCTTTTTGCGGACACAGATACGCAGTATTTT	CASRSLFADTDTQYF
many	TRBV19	TRBD2	TRBJ2-7	TGTGCCAGTAACACAGGGGGGACTAGCGGGACCGGCGAGCAGTACTTC	CASNTGGTSGTGEQYF
many	TRBV28	NA	TRBJ1-5	TGTGCCAGCACCCTTCCCTTAAATCAGCCCCAGCATTTT	CASTLPLNQPQHF
many	TRBV27	NA	TRBJ1-5	TGTGCCAGCAGTTTACCGCAGGGGCCAGATCTCAGCAATCAGCCCCAGCATTTT	CASSLPQGPDLSNQPQHF
NA	TRBV11-2	TRBD1	TRBJ2-7	TGTGCCAGCAGCTCGCACAGGGGGCTCTCCTACGAGCAGTACTTC	CASSSHRGLSYEQYF
NA	TRBV4-1	NA	TRBJ2-7	TGCGCCAGCAGCCAAGTTGGCCAAAGCTCCTACGAGCAGTACTTC	CASSQVGQSSYEQYF
many	TRBV5-5	NA	TRBJ2-7	TGTGCCAGCAGCAAAGAACTGGTCAGCGACGAGCAGTACTTC	CASSKELVSDEQYF
many	TRBV2	NA	TRBJ2-7	TGTGCCAGCACCCTGATGGACGGCTACGAGCAGTACTTC	CASTLMDGYEQYF
many	TRBV27	NA	TRBJ2-7	TGTGCCAGCAGTTTACAGGGACCCTACTCCTACGAGCAGTACTTC	CASSLQGPYSYEQYF
many	TRBV28	TRBD2	TRBJ2-7	TGTGCCAGCAATCCGGCTAGCGGACTCTACGAGCAGTACTTC	CASNPASGLYEQYF
many	TRBV5-6	NA	TRBJ1-2	TGTGCCAGCGGCTTGGGGGGATACTATGGCTACACCTTC	CASGLGGYYGYTF
NA	TRBV24-1	NA	TRBJ2-7	TGTGCCAGCCGCCCCGAACAGGGAGGAAGGTACGAGCAGTACTTC	CASRPEQGGRYEQYF
many	TRBV2	NA	TRBJ1-2	TGTGCCAGCAGGGTAGGGGTTGGCTACACCTTC	CASRVGVGYTF
many	TRBV5-1	NA	TRBJ2-5	TGCGCCAGCAGCGCGAGACCGGGACGGCTACAAGAGACCCAGTACTTC	CASSARPGRLQETQYF
few	TRBV18	NA	TRBJ2-5	TGTGCCAGCTCACCCGGGACAACTGGAGAGACCCAGTACTTC	CASSPGTTGETQYF
NA	TRBV29-1	TRBD1	TRBJ2-1	TGCAGCGTCACACCGGGACAGGGGCGCAATGAGCAGTTCTTC	CSVTPGQGRNEQFF
many	TRBV6-2/TRBV6-3	NA	TRBJ1-5	TGTGCCAGCAGTTTCTCCGGATCGGATCAGCCCCAGCATTTT	CASSFSGSDQPQHF
many	TRBV7-2	NA	TRBJ2-7	TGTGCCAGCAGCCAGCTCAGAGGGGTCTACGAGCAGTACTTC	CASSQLRGVYEQYF
many	TRBV7-2	NA	TRBJ2-3	TGTGCCAGCAACCGAAGATACCAGCCCACAGATACGCAGTATTTT	CASNRRYQPTDTQYF
many	TRBV10-3	TRBD1	TRBJ1-1	TGTGCCATCACGGCCGACAGGGAGAACACTGAAGCTTTCTTT	CAITADRENTEAFF
NA	TRBV28	NA	TRBJ2-3	TGTTCCAGCAGTTCAGAGGTCACAGATACGCCGTATTTT	CSSSSEVTDTPYF
many	TRBV7-8	NA	TRBJ2-5	TGTGCCAGCAGCTTACTGAGACAAGAGACCCAGTACTTC	CASSLLRQETQYF
many	TRBV6-2/TRBV6-3	NA	TRBJ2-6	TGTGCCAGCAGTATCTCTGGGGCCAACGTCCTGACTTTC	CASSISGANVLTF
many	TRBV20-1	TRBD2	TRBJ2-5	TGCAGTGCTAGAGACAGATGGGGGACTAGTAAAGAGACCCAGTACTTC	CSARDRWGTSKETQYF
NA	TRBV7-9	TRBD1	TRBJ2-7	TGTGCCAGCAGCTTAGTCGAGACAGGGGGCTCCTACGAGCAGTACTTC	CASSLVETGGSYEQYF
few	TRBV4-3	NA	TRBJ2-5	TGCGCCAGCAGCCAAGATATTGATCCCCGGAGAGAGACCCAGTACTTC	CASSQDIDPRRETQYF
many	TRBV20-1	TRBD2	TRBJ2-7	TGCAGTGCTACAACTGGACTAGCGGGAGTGAACTACGAGCAGTACTTC	CSATTGLAGVNYEQYF
NA	TRBV6-9	NA	TRBJ2-1	TGTGCCAGCAGTTCATACAGGGAGGCCGACTACAATGAGCAGTTCTTC	CASSSYREADYNEQFF
many	TRBV20-1	TRBD2	TRBJ2-1	TGCAGTGCACAGGGACTAGCAGCGAATGAGCAGTTCTTC	CSAQGLAANEQFF
many	TRBV28	NA	TRBJ2-3	TGTGCCAGCAGCCCTTTAGCAGATACGCAGTATTTT	CASSPLADTQYF
NA	TRBV3-1	TRBD2	TRBJ2-1	TGTGCCAGCAGCCAAGATGAATATCTCGGGGGGTCGTCCAACAATGAGCAGTTCTTC	CASSQDEYLGGSSNNEQFF
many	TRBV6-2/TRBV6-3	NA	TRBJ1-1	TGTGCCAGCAGCAGGGTAGGGTCCACTGAAGCTTTCTTT	CASSRVGSTEAFF
many	TRBV28	NA	TRBJ1-5	TGTGCCAGCAGTACAGGGAGCAATCAGCCCCAGCATTTT	CASSTGSNQPQHF
few	TRBV5-1	NA	TRBJ2-1	TGCGCCAGCAGCCTGATCGGGGGACTTTACTCCAATGAGCAGTTCTTC	CASSLIGGLYSNEQFF
many	TRBV6-2/TRBV6-3	NA	TRBJ2-3	TGTGCCAGCAGTTACGTTGCGGGGTTCACAGATACGCAGTATTTT	CASSYVAGFTDTQYF
NA	TRBV19	NA	TRBJ2-2	TGTGCCAGTAGTATCGGGCCCGGGGAGCTGTTTTTT	CASSIGPGELFF
NA	TRBV5-6	TRBD2	TRBJ2-7	TGTGCCAGCAGCTTCACGGTCCCCCGCGGGAGTACCTACGAGCAGTACTTC	CASSFTVPRGSTYEQYF
many	TRBV7-8	TRBD1	TRBJ1-6	TGTGCCAGCAGCCCTCGGACAGGGCCTTCACCCCTCCACTTT	CASSPRTGPSPLHF
few	TRBV19	TRBD1	TRBJ1-3	TGTGCCACCCAAAACAGGGGGGAGAACACCATATATTTT	CATQNRGENTIYF
NA	TRBV11-3	NA	TRBJ2-1	TGTGCCAGCAGCTTAAGGGTCGGGACGGAGCAGTTCTTC	CASSLRVGTEQFF
few	TRBV19	TRBD1	TRBJ1-2	TGTGCCAGTAGTTTGGACAGGGGGCACTATGGCTACACCTTC	CASSLDRGHYGYTF
NA	TRBV27	NA	TRBJ2-1	TGTGCCAGCATTATAGACACTTACCCCATCAATGAGCATTTCTTC	CASIIDTYPINEHFF
many	TRBV19	TRBD1	TRBJ2-7	TGTGCCAGTAGTATGGAGACAGGGCCCTACGAGCAGTACTTC	CASSMETGPYEQYF